This TCR beta chain was observed in a study of blood T cell repertoires in COVID-19. The overall study: Acute and convalescent COVID-19 samples came from the United States, Italy and Spain.

CDR1 is SGHVS, CDR2 FNYEAQ, per germline. V lost 5 bases and J 4 bases, leaving 15 bases between the germline ends. CDR3 size: 15 residues. Per the study methods: Scientists estimated how many nucleated cells there were by amplifying reference gene primers. Sequencing used immunoSEQ multiplex PCR; TCRdb keeps in-frame clones, though not all of them. That table furnishes V, J and clone size, whereas the DNA furnished D and trimming. The data contain fewer than 200,000 clones, around 90% of them seen just once; the ten biggest clones take up around 2%. The chain uses TRBV7-6 and TRBJ2-1; D is perhaps TRBD2 (7 bases). The clonotype comes from a man in his fifties or sixties who had recovered from COVID-19. The specimen sequenced was peripheral blood. CDR3 DNA: TGTGCCAGCAGCGCTCCGAGGGGGGGTTACAATGAGCAGTTCTTC. This codes for CASSAPRGGYNEQFF.